The rows below give T cell receptor beta chains drawn from one sample of a study of spatial heterogeneity in lung cancer. TCRdb re-called the 5' RACE reads through MiXCR, storing one row per CDR3 protein. The sample carries 110,000 or so distinct CDR3 sequences, roughly 10% recorded once. The input for sequencing was PBMCs, taken at follow-up. The receptors originated from a female donor with early-stage non-small cell lung cancer. The CDR3 runs from the conserved cysteine through the conserved F or W. D genes are given only for firm matches. Not every row has a clone size; where given, it reads once, few, many or a size class.

d_call,v_call,j_call,clone_size,cdr3_aa,cdr3_nt
TRBD2,TRBV5-4,TRBJ2-1,.,CASSTGLALNNEQFF,TGTGCCAGCAGCACGGGACTAGCCCTGAACAATGAGCAGTTCTTC
.,TRBV5-1,TRBJ2-1,few,CASSLAGTSIYNEQFF,TGCGCCAGCAGCTTGGCTGGGACTTCAATATACAATGAGCAGTTCTTC
.,TRBV12-3/TRBV12-4,TRBJ1-1,few,CASSGTGLTTEAFF,TGTGCCAGCAGTGGGACGGGGCTCACCACTGAAGCTTTCTTT
.,TRBV19,TRBJ1-1,few,CASEAPGRANTEAFF,TGTGCCAGTGAAGCCCCGGGCAGGGCGAACACTGAAGCTTTCTTT
TRBD1,TRBV19,TRBJ1-5,few,CASSPRDRPAQPQHF,TGTGCCAGTAGCCCTCGGGACAGGCCGGCTCAGCCCCAGCATTTT
.,TRBV7-8,TRBJ2-3,many,CAEGSADTQYF,TGTGCCGAGGGTTCGGCGGATACGCAGTATTTT
TRBD1,TRBV2,TRBJ1-2,.,CATRRTGINYGYTF,TGTGCCACCAGACGGACAGGGATAAACTATGGCTACACCTTC
.,TRBV12-3/TRBV12-4,TRBJ1-4,many,CASSFRGQGREKLFF,TGTGCCAGCAGTTTTAGAGGGCAGGGGCGTGAAAAACTGTTTTTT
.,TRBV3-1,TRBJ2-7,many,CASSQVLREQYF,TGTGCCAGCAGCCAAGTTCTTCGGGAGCAGTACTTC
TRBD2,TRBV29-1,TRBJ2-7,.,CSVAEPGLVAHEQYF,TGCAGCGTTGCGGAGCCGGGACTAGTAGCGCACGAGCAGTACTTC
TRBD2,TRBV20-1,TRBJ2-7,.,CSASVGLAGSHEQYF,TGCAGTGCTAGTGTTGGACTAGCGGGCTCCCACGAGCAGTACTTC
TRBD1,TRBV5-1,TRBJ1-1,.,CASSLRQGEGDTEAFF,TGCGCCAGCAGCTTACGACAGGGAGAGGGAGACACTGAAGCTTTCTTT
TRBD1,TRBV30,TRBJ1-1,.,CAWSVQQGYTEAFF,TGTGCCTGGAGTGTACAACAGGGGTACACTGAAGCTTTCTTT
.,TRBV10-3,TRBJ2-5,few,CATGARETQYF,TGTGCCACCGGGGCGCGGGAGACCCAGTACTTC
TRBD1,TRBV25-1,TRBJ1-6,.,CASSAEQGVGSPLHF,TGTGCCAGCAGTGCCGAACAGGGGGTCGGTTCACCCCTCCACTTT
.,TRBV7-9,TRBJ1-3,few,CALTPRRAGNTIYF,TGTGCCCTAACCCCGCGGCGGGCTGGAAACACCATATATTTT
TRBD2,TRBV6-2/TRBV6-3,TRBJ2-3,many,CASSYSAFSGRADTQYF,TGTGCCAGCAGTTACTCCGCCTTCAGCGGGAGGGCAGATACGCAGTATTTT
TRBD2,TRBV12-3/TRBV12-4,TRBJ2-3,.,CASSLGREGTDTQYF,TGTGCCAGCAGTTTAGGGCGGGAGGGCACAGATACGCAGTATTTT
TRBD1,TRBV12-3/TRBV12-4,TRBJ1-4,many,CASSSWQGAPDEKLFF,TGTGCCAGCAGTTCCTGGCAGGGGGCGCCGGATGAAAAACTGTTTTTT
.,TRBV12-3/TRBV12-4,TRBJ2-1,few,CASTPDLSSYNEQFF,TGTGCCAGCACCCCGGACCTTAGCTCCTACAATGAGCAGTTCTTC
TRBD2,TRBV12-3/TRBV12-4,TRBJ2-5,.,CASKPWTSGRGETQYF,TGTGCCAGCAAACCTTGGACTAGCGGGAGGGGAGAGACCCAGTACTTC
TRBD1,TRBV2,TRBJ2-1,.,CASSEIRTGNEQFF,TGTGCCAGCAGTGAAATCCGGACAGGCAATGAGCAGTTCTTC
.,TRBV4-1,TRBJ1-5,.,CASSQLENQPQHF,TGCGCCAGCAGCCAGCTCGAGAATCAGCCCCAGCATTTT
.,TRBV28,TRBJ1-5,few,CASRIDTYSNQPQHF,TGTGCCAGCAGGATCGACACTTATAGCAATCAGCCCCAGCATTTT
TRBD2,TRBV11-2,TRBJ2-7,.,CASSLTSGVSYEQYF,TGTGCCAGCAGCTTGACTAGCGGGGTTTCCTACGAGCAGTACTTC
.,TRBV2,TRBJ2-1,many,CASGSSYNEQFF,TGTGCCAGCGGGAGTTCCTACAATGAGCAGTTCTTC
.,TRBV28,TRBJ2-5,many,CASSGSPGSPIETQYF,TGTGCCAGCAGTGGATCCCCTGGATCACCAATTGAGACCCAGTACTTC
TRBD2,TRBV5-1,TRBJ2-5,.,CASSSGGTSRETQYF,TGCGCCAGCAGCTCTGGAGGGACTAGCAGGGAGACCCAGTACTTC
.,TRBV7-2,TRBJ2-3,many,CASSLARRDTQYF,TGTGCCAGCAGCTTAGCGCGGCGAGATACGCAGTATTTT
TRBD2,TRBV6-1,TRBJ2-3,many,CASRGTSGRASTDTQYF,TGTGCCAGCAGAGGGACTAGCGGGAGGGCCAGCACAGATACGCAGTATTTT
.,TRBV20-1,TRBJ2-2,.,CSARERGSGELFF,TGCAGTGCTAGAGAAAGGGGCTCCGGGGAGCTGTTTTTT
.,TRBV28,TRBJ2-5,.,CASSPQLGGQETQYF,TGTGCCAGCAGTCCCCAACTGGGCGGCCAAGAGACCCAGTACTTC
TRBD1,TRBV28,TRBJ2-7,.,CASSTGGGYEQYF,TGTGCCAGCAGTACAGGGGGCGGCTACGAGCAGTACTTC
TRBD2,TRBV15,TRBJ2-1,.,CATSRDARLAGVGNEQFF,TGTGCCACCAGCAGAGACGCCAGACTAGCGGGAGTCGGCAATGAGCAGTTCTTC
.,TRBV16,TRBJ1-5,many,CASSQWLGQPQHF,TGTGCCAGCAGCCAATGGCTCGGCCAGCCCCAGCATTTT
TRBD2,TRBV7-2,TRBJ2-2,many,CASSFRGLARTGELFF,TGTGCCAGCAGCTTTAGGGGACTAGCGAGGACCGGGGAGCTGTTTTTT
TRBD1,TRBV5-1,TRBJ1-4,many,CASSKQGAGEKLFF,TGCGCCAGCAGTAAACAGGGGGCCGGTGAAAAACTGTTTTTT
TRBD1,TRBV20-1,TRBJ2-7,many,CSARDFQGAYEQYF,TGCAGTGCTAGAGATTTCCAGGGGGCATACGAGCAGTACTTC
.,TRBV7-2,TRBJ1-5,few,CASSPANGQNQPQHF,TGTGCCAGCAGCCCAGCAAATGGACAGAATCAGCCCCAGCATTTT